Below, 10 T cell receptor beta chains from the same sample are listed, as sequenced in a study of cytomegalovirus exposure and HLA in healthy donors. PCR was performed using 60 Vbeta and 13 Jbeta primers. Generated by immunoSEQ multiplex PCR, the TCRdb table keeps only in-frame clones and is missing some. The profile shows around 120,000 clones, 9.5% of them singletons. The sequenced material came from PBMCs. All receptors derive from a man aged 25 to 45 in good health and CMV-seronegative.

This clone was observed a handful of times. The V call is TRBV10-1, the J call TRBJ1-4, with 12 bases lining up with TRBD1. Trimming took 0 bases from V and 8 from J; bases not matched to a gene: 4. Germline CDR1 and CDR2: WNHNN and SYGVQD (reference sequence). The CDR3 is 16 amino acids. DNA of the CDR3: TGCGCCAGCAGTGAGTCGGGACAGGGGGCGGGGGAAAAACTGTTTTTT. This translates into CASSESGQGAGEKLFF.

The CDR3 loop reads CASSLGGADQPQHF. The CDR3 DNA follows: TGTGCCAGCAGCTTGGGGGGCGCTGATCAGCCCCAGCATTTT. J is TRBJ1-5 and V is TRBV5-6; TRBD1 is a possible D gene (5 bases). Trimming stripped 0 bases from V and 5 bases from J, with 9 bases between. The CDR3 extends over 14 amino acids. Germline CDR1 is SGHDT and CDR2 is YYEEEE.

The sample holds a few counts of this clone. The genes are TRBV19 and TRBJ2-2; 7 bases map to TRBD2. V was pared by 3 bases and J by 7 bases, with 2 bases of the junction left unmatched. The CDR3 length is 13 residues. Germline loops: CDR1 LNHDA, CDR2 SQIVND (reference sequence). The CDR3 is CASSITGGGELFF. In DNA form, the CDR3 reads TGTGCCAGTAGTATTACGGGGGGCGGGGAGCTGTTTTTT.

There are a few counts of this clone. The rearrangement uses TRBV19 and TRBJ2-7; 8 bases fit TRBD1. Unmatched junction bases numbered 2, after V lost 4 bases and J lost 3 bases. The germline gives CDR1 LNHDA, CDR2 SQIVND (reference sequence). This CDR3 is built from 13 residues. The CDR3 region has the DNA TGTGCCAGTAGTAACACAGGGGGCTACGAGCAGTACTTC. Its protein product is CASSNTGGYEQYF.

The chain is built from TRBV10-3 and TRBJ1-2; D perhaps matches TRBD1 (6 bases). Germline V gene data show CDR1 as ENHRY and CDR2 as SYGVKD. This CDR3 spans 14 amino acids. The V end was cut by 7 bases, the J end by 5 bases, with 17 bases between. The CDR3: CAITGGGQGYGYTF. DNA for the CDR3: TGTGCCATCACGGGAGGGGGTCAAGGATATGGCTACACCTTC.

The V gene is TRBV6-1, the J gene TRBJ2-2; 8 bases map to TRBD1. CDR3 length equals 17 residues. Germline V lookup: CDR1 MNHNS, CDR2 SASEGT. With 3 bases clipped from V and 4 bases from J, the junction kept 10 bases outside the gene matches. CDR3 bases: TGTGCCAGCAGTGACGCAGGGGGCTGGTCGTTCACCGGGGAGCTGTTTTTT. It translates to CASSDAGGWSFTGELFF.

The CDR3 here is CASGPGLAGNNEQFF. The DNA for the CDR3 is TGTGCTAGTGGACCGGGACTAGCGGGAAACAATGAGCAGTTCTTC. This chain links TRBV12-5 with TRBJ2-1, with 13 bases matching TRBD2. Germline values: CDR1 LGHNT, CDR2 FRNRAP. V trimming: 6 bases; J trimming: 5 bases; junction bases outside the gene matches: 4. This CDR3 is built from 15 residues.

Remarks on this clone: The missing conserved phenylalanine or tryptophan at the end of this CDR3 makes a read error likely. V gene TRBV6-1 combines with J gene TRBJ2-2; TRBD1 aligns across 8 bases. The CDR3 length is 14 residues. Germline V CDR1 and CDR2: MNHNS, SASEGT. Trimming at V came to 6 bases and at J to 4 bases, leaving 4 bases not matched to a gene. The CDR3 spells CASRNTGGTGELFL. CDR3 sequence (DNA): TGTGCCAGCAGGAATACAGGGGGCACCGGGGAGCTGTTTTTG.

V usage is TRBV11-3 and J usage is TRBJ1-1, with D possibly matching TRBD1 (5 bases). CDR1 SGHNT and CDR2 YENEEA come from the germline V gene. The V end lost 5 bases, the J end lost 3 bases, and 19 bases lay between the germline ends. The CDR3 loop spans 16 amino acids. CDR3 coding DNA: TGTGCCAGCAGCCCCAATAAGGGGAATGTGGACACTGAAGCTTTCTTT. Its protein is CASSPNKGNVDTEAFF.

The CDR3 DNA reads TGCGCCAGCAGTGAGCGGACAGGGGATGCGGATACGCAGTATTTT. This codes for CASSERTGDADTQYF. The chain employs TRBV10-1 and TRBJ2-3, with TRBD1 matching over 9 bases. This CDR3 spans 15 amino acids. J was trimmed by 6 bases and V by 2 bases; bases with no gene match: 6. CDR1 WNHNN and CDR2 SYGVQD come from the germline V gene (reference sequence).